This TCR beta chain was recorded in a study of shared clonotypes between healthy human individuals. CD45RO negativity and positive selection for CCR7 defined naive CD8 cells, a population that excluded terminally differentiated effector memory CD45RA+ cells. Measured with immunoSEQ multiplex PCR; TCRdb has only the in-frame clones, and not every one. Of some 2,000,000 clones listed, around 96% were seen once; the top ten hold roughly 1%. Study results and caveats: Collection of samples was limited to blood; tissue repertoires likely differ. Compared with memory subsets, naive subsets generally had larger estimated richness.

Deletions cut 0 bases from V and 4 bases from J, with 6 bases between. The CDR3 length is 13 residues. CDR1 and CDR2 from the germline V gene are LGHNA and YSLEER. As concerns this clone: Its antigen is undetermined.

The clonotype comes from a young man in good health. Sequenced input: naive CD8+ T cells sorted from blood. This sequence joins TRBV4-3 and TRBJ1-2, with D uncertain. The CDR3 loop reads CASSQDTGYGYTF. As DNA, the CDR3 is TGCGCCAGCAGCCAAGACACGGGCTATGGCTACACCTTC.